These 17 T cell receptor beta chains were sequenced from one sample in a study of blood T cell repertoires in COVID-19. Clones were sequenced by immunoSEQ multiplex PCR, and TCRdb holds only the in-frame ones, with some missing. The table lists 200,000 to 250,000 clones, approximately 86% of them singletons. The sequenced sample consisted of PBMCs or T cells enriched from blood (not recorded which). The receptors were gathered from a woman aged 40-49 years with acute COVID-19.

The chain has TRBV19 and TRBJ1-1; TRBD1 matches 8 bases. The ends lost 6 bases at V and 5 bases at J; junction bases unmatched: 11. The germline CDR1 and CDR2 sequences are LNHDA and SQIVND (reference sequence). This CDR3 comprises 15 residues. As DNA, the CDR3 is TGTGCCAGTAGAGACAGGGGACTTCGGGGGACTGAAGCTTTCTTT. Its translation: CASRDRGLRGTEAFF. Full variable domain (remainder filled in from reference TRBV19 and TRBJ1-1): DGGITQSPKYLFRKEGQNVTLSCEQNLNHDAMYWYRQDPGQGLRLIYYSQIVNDFQKGDIAEGYSVSREKKESFPLTVTSAQKNPTAFYLCASRDRGLRGTEAFFGQGTRLTVV.

This sequence joins TRBV7-2 and TRBJ1-6; no clear D. The CDR3 consists of 14 residues. Trimming took 4 bases from V and 0 from J, leaving 4 bases between them. Germline loops: CDR1 SGHTA, CDR2 FQGNSA. The CDR3 loop is CASSSLSYNSPLHF. The CDR3 DNA reads TGTGCCAGCAGCTCCCTCTCCTATAATTCACCCCTCCACTTT.

The gene calls are TRBV19 and TRBJ1-1; 7 nucleotides line up with TRBD1. Trimming took 6 bases from V and 2 from J; bases not matched to a gene: 6. The germline V gene encodes CDR1 LNHDA and CDR2 SQIVND (reference sequence). The CDR3 runs 14 residues. The CDR3 reads CASSPGTVNTEAFF. DNA of the CDR3: TGTGCCAGTAGCCCGGGGACAGTAAACACTGAAGCTTTCTTT.

The J gene is TRBJ2-5, the V gene TRBV2; TRBD2 agrees at 7 bases. CDR1 and CDR2 (germline): SNHLY, FYNNEI. With V trimmed by 2 bases and J by 4 bases, 7 bases remained unmatched. CDR3 length: 15 amino acids. The CDR3 sequence is CASSEIGGRGETQYF. CDR3 nucleotides: TGTGCCAGCAGTGAAATTGGCGGGAGAGGAGAGACCCAGTACTTC.

The chain joins TRBV4-1 to TRBJ1-2; a possible D gene is TRBD1 (5 bases). This CDR3 has 14 residues. CDR1 and CDR2 (germline): MGHRA, YSYEKL. V was pared by 1 base and J by 7 bases, with 13 bases between. CDR3 bases: TGCGCCAGCAGCCAAGTCACAGGTCAGGGTGGCTACACCTTC. Its translation: CASSQVTGQGGYTF.

V and J are TRBV5-5 and TRBJ1-1, with a tentative D call TRBD1 (5 bases). The CDR3 runs 15 residues. Trimming took off 1 base at V and 11 bases at J, with 21 bases between the two ends. CDR1 SGHKS and CDR2 YYEKEE come from the germline V gene (reference sequence). The CDR3: CASSLIPGGVGDAFF. The CDR3 DNA is TGTGCCAGCAGCTTGATTCCCGGGGGAGTCGGAGATGCTTTCTTT.

The V and J genes are TRBV7-2 and TRBJ2-3; no clear D gene. Trimming removed 3 bases from V and 2 bases from J, with 6 bases in between. The germline CDR1 and CDR2 sequences are SGHTA and FQGNSA. This CDR3 is built from 13 residues. The CDR3, as DNA: TGTGCCAGCAGCTTCTCCTTCACAGATACGCAGTATTTT. Translating gives CASSFSFTDTQYF.

This chain joins TRBV7-9 and TRBJ1-2; a weak D match, TRBD1 (5 bases). V was cut by 0 bases and J by 4 bases, with 15 bases left in between. The CDR3 is 16 amino acids. The germline CDR1 and CDR2 sequences are SEHNR and FQNEAQ (reference sequence). CDR3 nucleotides: TGTGCCAGCAGCTTAGCCCCGACAGCACGGGCCTATGGCTACACCTTC. Translated, it gives CASSLAPTARAYGYTF.

This sequence joins TRBV19 and TRBJ2-1, with 14 bases fitting TRBD2. J gave up 9 bases and V 6 bases, and 7 bases lay outside the gene matches. This CDR3 is built from 15 residues. The germline V gene encodes CDR1 LNHDA and CDR2 SQIVND (reference sequence). As DNA, the CDR3 is TGTGCCAGTAGGTCCCCAGGGACTAGCGGGAGTGAGCAGTTCTTC. Translation: CASRSPGTSGSEQFF.

This clone was seen only once. This chain connects TRBV28 to TRBJ2-5, with 12 nucleotides matching TRBD2. This CDR3 region has 13 residues. Germline CDR1 is MDHEN and CDR2 is SYDVKM. J gave up 7 bases and V 5 bases, and 2 bases lay outside the gene matches. The CDR3: CASSTSGGWTQYF. The CDR3 region has the DNA TGTGCCAGCAGTACTAGCGGGGGGTGGACCCAGTACTTC.

The rearrangement links TRBV19 to TRBJ2-7; weak D call: TRBD2 (7 bases). V was shortened by 4 bases and J by 1 base, with 17 bases between the two germline ends. In germline, CDR1 is LNHDA, CDR2 SQIVND (reference sequence). The CDR3 is 16 amino acids. Here the CDR3 DNA reads TGTGCCAGTAGTACGATAGGGGGGGACAATTCCTACGAGCAGTACTTC. It translates to CASSTIGGDNSYEQYF.

V usage is TRBV5-1 and J usage is TRBJ2-7; weak D call: TRBD1 (6 bases). This CDR3 is 15 amino acids long. V gave up 4 bases and J gave up 4 bases, with 18 bases separating them. CDR1 and CDR2 from the germline V gene are SGHRS and YFSETQ. CDR3 loop: CASSINRVPGYEQYF. The CDR3 DNA is TGCGCCAGCAGCATTAACAGGGTTCCTGGTTACGAGCAGTACTTC.

V and J are TRBV3-1 (or the pseudogene TRBV3-2) and TRBJ1-1, with D perhaps TRBD1 (5 bases). V was pared by 4 bases and J by 3 bases, with 9 bases between. The germline V gene encodes CDR1 LGHDT and CDR2 YNNKEL (reference sequence). This CDR3 has 13 amino acids. As DNA, the CDR3 is TGTGCCAGCAGCCCAGGGAGGTACACTGAAGCTTTCTTT. This gives the protein CASSPGRYTEAFF.

This clone was found once. The chain is built from TRBV28 and TRBJ1-5; D possibly corresponds to TRBD1 (5 bases). The CDR3 extends over 15 amino acids. Trimming left V 7 bases short and J 2 bases short, with 15 bases between. The germline V gene has CDR1 MDHEN and CDR2 SYDVKM. The CDR3 spells CASNYQKGGNQPQHF. CDR3 DNA: TGTGCCAGCAACTACCAAAAAGGGGGCAATCAGCCCCAGCATTTT.

This clone has a handful of counts. J is TRBJ2-3 and V is TRBV2; 9 bases match TRBD2. Germline V gives CDR1 SNHLY, CDR2 FYNNEI. The CDR3 has 14 residues. V dropped 4 bases and J dropped 6; count of bases not matched to a gene: 5. The CDR3 DNA reads as TGTGCCAGCAGTGGGGGACTAGCAACGGATACGCAGTATTTT. It codes for CASSGGLATDTQYF.

The CDR3 DNA reads as TGCAGCCCGGGGGGGCCCTACGAGACCCAGTACTTC. Amino acid sequence: CSPGGPYETQYF. The chain recombines TRBV29-1 with TRBJ2-5; TRBD2 matches at 8 bases. The CDR3 has 12 residues. V gave up 8 bases and J gave up 5 bases; unmatched junction bases: 7. Looked up from germline, CDR1 is SQVTM and CDR2 is ANQGSEA. Complete variable domain (other parts from reference TRBV29-1 and TRBJ2-5): SAVISQKPSRDICQRGTSLTIQCQVDSQVTMMFWYRQQPGQSLTLIATANQGSEATYESGFVIDKFPISRPNLTFSTLTVSNMSPEDSSIYLCSPGGPYETQYFGPGTRLLVL.

The chain uses TRBV12-3 or TRBV12-4 and TRBJ2-5; no reliable D call. Trimming shortened V by 1 base and J by 7 bases, and 4 bases separated the two germline ends. This CDR3 contains 11 residues. CDR3 loop: CASSLGATQYF. CDR3 nucleotide sequence: TGTGCCAGCAGTTTAGGGGCGACCCAGTACTTC.